These T cell receptor beta chains were read from a single sample in a study of shared clonotypes between healthy human individuals. Assay: immunoSEQ multiplex PCR; the TCRdb copy retains only in-frame clones and omits some. The profile shows under 1 million clones, 90% to 98% of them singletons. The sequencing input was naive CD8+ T cells sorted from blood. The receptors come from a man aged 30 to 39 in good health. CDR3s include the opening cysteine and the closing phenylalanine or tryptophan. The D gene is left open where the match is weak. Size is omitted from some rows. Given values are once, few, many or a class for expanded clones.

D	length	V	size	J	CDR3	DNA
TRBD2	14	TRBV11-3	once	TRBJ2-7	CASSRSGSLSEQYF	TGTGCCAGCAGCCGTAGCGGGAGTCTGTCCGAGCAGTACTTC
NA	15	TRBV7-9	NA	TRBJ2-4	CASSSLRDFLNIQYF	TGTGCCAGCAGCTCCTTACGGGACTTTTTAAACATTCAGTACTTC
TRBD1	15	TRBV6-4	once	TRBJ2-1	CASSDSGQGIAEQFF	TGTGCCAGCAGTGACTCGGGACAGGGAATAGCTGAGCAGTTCTTC
TRBD1	17	TRBV6-1	NA	TRBJ1-1	CASSERLTGGFYTEAFF	TGTGCCAGCAGTGAAAGGTTGACAGGGGGCTTTTACACTGAAGCTTTCTTT
NA	18	TRBV7-9	NA	TRBJ1-1	CASSHSIVRTAINTEAFF	TGTGCCAGCAGCCATTCCATCGTGAGGACAGCCATTAACACTGAAGCTTTCTTT
NA	14	TRBV12-5	NA	TRBJ1-2	CASGLDPGGYGYTF	TGTGCTAGTGGTTTGGACCCCGGGGGGTATGGCTACACCTTC
TRBD2	17	TRBV12-5	NA	TRBJ2-1	CASGGGTSGSGYNEQFF	TGTGCTAGTGGGGGAGGGACTAGCGGGAGTGGGTACAATGAGCAGTTCTTC
NA	16	TRBV7-9	NA	TRBJ1-3	CASSPRGGGAGNTIYF	TGTGCCAGCAGCCCTCGCGGGGGCGGGGCTGGAAACACCATATATTTT
TRBD2	16	TRBV10-3	NA	TRBJ2-7	CAISGTSGPSSYEQYF	TGTGCCATCAGTGGGACTAGCGGCCCAAGCTCCTACGAGCAGTACTTC
TRBD1	12	TRBV6-5	NA	TRBJ2-1	CASSLRDSEQFF	TGTGCCAGCAGCCTACGGGACAGCGAGCAGTTCTTC
NA	15	TRBV4-2	NA	TRBJ1-1	CASSQEVSHTLEAFF	TGTGCCAGCAGCCAAGAAGTCAGTCATACCCTTGAAGCTTTCTTT
TRBD2	15	TRBV27	NA	TRBJ2-1	CASSPQLAGVGEQFF	TGTGCCAGCAGTCCTCAACTAGCGGGAGTTGGTGAGCAGTTCTTC
NA	19	TRBV5-8	NA	TRBJ2-1	CASSFAAGQQGKLYNEQFF	TGTGCCAGCAGCTTTGCTGCAGGTCAACAGGGTAAACTCTACAATGAGCAGTTCTTC
NA	14	TRBV7-9	once	TRBJ2-1	CASSADASYNEQFF	TGTGCCAGCAGCGCCGACGCTTCCTACAATGAGCAGTTCTTC
TRBD1	14	TRBV7-9	NA	TRBJ1-1	CASSPWDRNTEAFF	TGTGCCAGCAGCCCCTGGGACAGGAACACTGAAGCTTTCTTT
TRBD1	13	TRBV7-9	NA	TRBJ2-7	CASRDRTSYEQYF	TGTGCCTCCAGGGACAGGACATCCTACGAGCAGTACTTC
NA	13	TRBV7-6	NA	TRBJ2-3	CASSSNRRDTQYF	TGTGCCAGCAGCTCGAACCGGAGGGATACGCAGTATTTT
NA	16	TRBV7-2	NA	TRBJ2-7	CASSGAAPASSYEQYF	TGTGCCAGCAGCGGAGCGGCTCCGGCAAGCTCCTACGAGCAGTACTTC
TRBD2	17	TRBV2	NA	TRBJ2-5	CASSEALASGRKETQYF	TGTGCCAGCAGTGAAGCGCTGGCTAGCGGGAGAAAAGAGACCCAGTACTTC
TRBD1	16	TRBV28	NA	TRBJ2-7	CASSFPVGQGAHEQYF	TGTGCCAGCAGTTTCCCCGTGGGACAGGGGGCCCACGAGCAGTACTTC
TRBD2	15	TRBV7-9	NA	TRBJ2-1	CASSLASGGYNEQFF	TGTGCCAGCAGCTTAGCCAGCGGGGGGTACAATGAGCAGTTCTTC
TRBD2	16	TRBV7-3	NA	TRBJ2-1	CASSRSGTSGYNEQFF	TGTGCCAGCAGCCGCTCCGGGACTAGCGGTTACAATGAGCAGTTCTTC